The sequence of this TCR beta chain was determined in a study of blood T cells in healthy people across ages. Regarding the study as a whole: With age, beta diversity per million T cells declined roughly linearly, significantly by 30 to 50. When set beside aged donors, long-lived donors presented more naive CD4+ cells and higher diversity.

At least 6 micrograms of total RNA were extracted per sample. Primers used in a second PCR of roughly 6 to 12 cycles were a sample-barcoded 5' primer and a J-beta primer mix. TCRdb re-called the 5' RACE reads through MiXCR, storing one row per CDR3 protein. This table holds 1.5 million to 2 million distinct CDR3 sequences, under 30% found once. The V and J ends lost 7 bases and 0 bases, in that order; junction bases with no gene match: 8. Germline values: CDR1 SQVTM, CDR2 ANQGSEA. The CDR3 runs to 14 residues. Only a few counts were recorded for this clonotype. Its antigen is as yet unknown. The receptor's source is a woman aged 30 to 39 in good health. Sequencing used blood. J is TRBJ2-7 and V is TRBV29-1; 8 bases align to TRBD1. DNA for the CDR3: TGCAGCGCCACGACAGGGGCCACCTCCTACGAGCAGTACTTC. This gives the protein CSATTGATSYEQYF.